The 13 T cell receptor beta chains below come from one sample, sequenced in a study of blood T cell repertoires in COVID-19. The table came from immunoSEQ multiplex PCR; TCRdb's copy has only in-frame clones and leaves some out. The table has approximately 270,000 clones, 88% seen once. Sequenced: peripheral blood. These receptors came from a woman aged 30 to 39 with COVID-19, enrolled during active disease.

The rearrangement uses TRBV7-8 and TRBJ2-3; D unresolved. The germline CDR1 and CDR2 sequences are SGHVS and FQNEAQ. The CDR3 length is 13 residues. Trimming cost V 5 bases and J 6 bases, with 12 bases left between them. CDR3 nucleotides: TGTGCCAGCAGCCGTGTAGCACGCGATACGCAGTATTTT. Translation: CASSRVARDTQYF.

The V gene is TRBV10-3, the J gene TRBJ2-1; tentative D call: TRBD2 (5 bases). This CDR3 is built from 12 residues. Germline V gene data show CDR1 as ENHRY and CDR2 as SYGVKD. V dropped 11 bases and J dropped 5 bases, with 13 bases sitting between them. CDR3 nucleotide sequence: TGTGCCCTGTCGGACGGGGACAATGAGCAGTTCTTC. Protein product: CALSDGDNEQFF.

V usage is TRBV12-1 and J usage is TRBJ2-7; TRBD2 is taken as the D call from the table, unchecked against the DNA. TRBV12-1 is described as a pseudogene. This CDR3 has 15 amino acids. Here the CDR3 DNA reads TGTGCCCCCTCGCGAGGCGGGCGGAATGTACGCGAGCAGTACTTC. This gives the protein CAPSRGGRNVREQYF.

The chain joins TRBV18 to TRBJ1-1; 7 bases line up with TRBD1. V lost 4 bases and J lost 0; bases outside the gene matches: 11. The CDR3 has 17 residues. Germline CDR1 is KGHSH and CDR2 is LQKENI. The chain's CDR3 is CASSQQGRRELNTEAFF. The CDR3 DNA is TGTGCCAGCTCACAACAGGGGAGAAGGGAATTGAACACTGAAGCTTTCTTT. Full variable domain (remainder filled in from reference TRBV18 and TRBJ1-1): NAGVMQNPRHLVRRRGQEARLRCSPMKGHSHVYWYRQLPEEGLKFMVYLQKENIIDESGMPKERFSAEFPKEGPSILRIQQVVRGDSAAYFCASSQQGRRELNTEAFFGQGTRLTVV.

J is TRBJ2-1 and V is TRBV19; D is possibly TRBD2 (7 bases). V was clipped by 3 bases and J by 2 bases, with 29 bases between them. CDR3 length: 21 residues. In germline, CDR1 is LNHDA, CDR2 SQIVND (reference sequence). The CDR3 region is CASSMKGIPPVAGAAYNEQFF. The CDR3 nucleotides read TGTGCCAGTAGTATGAAGGGGATCCCCCCAGTGGCGGGGGCCGCCTACAATGAGCAGTTCTTC.

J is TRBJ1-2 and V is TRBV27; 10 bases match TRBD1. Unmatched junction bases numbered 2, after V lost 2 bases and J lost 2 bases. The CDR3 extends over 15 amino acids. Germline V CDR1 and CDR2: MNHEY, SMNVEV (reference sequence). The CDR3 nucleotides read TGTGCCAGCAGTTTACGGGGACAGGGGAACTATGGCTACACCTTC. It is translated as CASSLRGQGNYGYTF.

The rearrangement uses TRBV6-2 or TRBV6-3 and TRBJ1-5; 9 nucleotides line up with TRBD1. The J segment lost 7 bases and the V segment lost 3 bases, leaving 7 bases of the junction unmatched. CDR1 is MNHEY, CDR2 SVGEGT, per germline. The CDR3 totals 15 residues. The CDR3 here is CASSYWGQGGQPQHF. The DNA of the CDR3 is TGTGCCAGCAGTTATTGGGGACAGGGCGGCCAGCCCCAGCATTTT.

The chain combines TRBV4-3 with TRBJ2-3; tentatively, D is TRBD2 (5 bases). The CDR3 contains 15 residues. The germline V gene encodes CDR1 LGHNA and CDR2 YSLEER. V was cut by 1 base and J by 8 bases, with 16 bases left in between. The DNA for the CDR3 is TGCGCCAGCAGCCAAGCTGGAGGATCCGCCTCTACGCAGTATTTT. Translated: CASSQAGGSASTQYF.

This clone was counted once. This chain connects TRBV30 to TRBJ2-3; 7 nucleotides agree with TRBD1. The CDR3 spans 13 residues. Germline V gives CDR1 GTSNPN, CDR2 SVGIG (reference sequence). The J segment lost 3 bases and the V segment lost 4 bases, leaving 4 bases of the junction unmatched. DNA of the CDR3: TGTGCCTGGAAAAGGGGGCAAACAGATACGCAGTATTTT. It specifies CAWKRGQTDTQYF.

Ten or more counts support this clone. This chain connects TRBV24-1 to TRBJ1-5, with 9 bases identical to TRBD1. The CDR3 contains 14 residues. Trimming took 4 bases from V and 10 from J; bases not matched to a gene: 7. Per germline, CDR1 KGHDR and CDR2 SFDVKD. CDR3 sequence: CATSDPGQGKPQHF. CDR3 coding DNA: TGTGCCACCAGTGACCCTGGACAGGGGAAACCCCAGCATTTT.

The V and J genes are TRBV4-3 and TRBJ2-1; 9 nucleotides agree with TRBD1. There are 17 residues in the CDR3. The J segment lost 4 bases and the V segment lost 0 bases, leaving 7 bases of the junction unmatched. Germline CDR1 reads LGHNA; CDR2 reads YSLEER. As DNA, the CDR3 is TGCGCCAGCAGCCAAGACGAACAGGGGGCCTCATACAATGAGCAGTTCTTC. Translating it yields CASSQDEQGASYNEQFF.

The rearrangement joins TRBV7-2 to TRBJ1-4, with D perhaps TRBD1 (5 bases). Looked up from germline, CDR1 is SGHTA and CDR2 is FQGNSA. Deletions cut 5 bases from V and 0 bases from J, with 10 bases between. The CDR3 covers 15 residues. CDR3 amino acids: CASSAKTATNEKLFF. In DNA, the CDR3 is TGTGCCAGCAGCGCCAAGACAGCAACTAATGAAAAACTGTTTTTT.

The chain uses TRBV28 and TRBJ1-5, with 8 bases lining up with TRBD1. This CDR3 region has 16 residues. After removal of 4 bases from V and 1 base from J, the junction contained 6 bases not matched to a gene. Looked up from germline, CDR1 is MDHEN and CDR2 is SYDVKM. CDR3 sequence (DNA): TGTGCCAGCAGTTCTCCAGGGGGCGCAAGCAATCAGCCCCAGCATTTT. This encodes CASSSPGGASNQPQHF.